This TCR beta chain emerged from a study of blood T cells in healthy people across ages. Together with a sample-barcoded 5' primer, a J-beta primer mix was included in a second PCR lasting about 6 to 12 cycles. Per-sample output comprised a minimum of 2.5 million paired-end reads containing CDR3. TCRdb itself ran the 5' RACE reads through MiXCR, one entry per CDR3 protein. Of 1 million or so distinct CDR3 sequences listed, 40% to 55% are singletons. A minimum of 6.5 million PBMCs was isolated per sample. Germline V gene lookup returns CDR1 SGHAT and CDR2 FQNNGV. Deletions cut 3 bases from V and 10 bases from J, with 10 bases between. The CDR3 is made up of 12 amino acids.

The TCR sequence derives from a woman aged 55 to 70 in good health. This chain uses TRBV11-2 with TRBJ2-1; D may match TRBD1 or TRBD2 (5 bases each). Sequencing was performed on blood. The CDR3, as DNA: TGTGCCAGCAGCTTTTCCAGGGAGGAGCAGTTCTTC. It encodes CASSFSREEQFF.